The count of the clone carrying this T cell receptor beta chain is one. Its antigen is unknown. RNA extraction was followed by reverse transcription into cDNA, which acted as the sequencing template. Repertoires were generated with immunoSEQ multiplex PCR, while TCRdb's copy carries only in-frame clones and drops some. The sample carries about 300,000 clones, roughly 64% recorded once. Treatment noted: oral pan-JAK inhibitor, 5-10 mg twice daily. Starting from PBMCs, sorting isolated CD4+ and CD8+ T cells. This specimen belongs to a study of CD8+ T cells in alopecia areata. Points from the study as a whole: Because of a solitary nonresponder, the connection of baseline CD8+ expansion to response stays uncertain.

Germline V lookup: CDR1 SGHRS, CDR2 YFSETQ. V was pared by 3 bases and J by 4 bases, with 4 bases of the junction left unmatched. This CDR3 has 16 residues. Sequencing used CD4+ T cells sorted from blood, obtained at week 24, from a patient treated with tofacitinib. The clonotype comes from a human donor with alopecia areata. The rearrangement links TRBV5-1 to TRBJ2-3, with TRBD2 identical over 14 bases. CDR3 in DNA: TGCGCCAGCAGCTCCGGGACTAGCGGGGGCGCAGATACGCAGTATTTT. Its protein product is CASSSGTSGGADTQYF.